This T cell receptor (beta chain) comes out of a study of CD8+ T cells in alopecia areata. Treatment denoted: oral pan-JAK inhibitor, 5-10 mg twice daily. There are 11 residues in the CDR3. V was clipped by 6 bases and J by 6 bases, with 12 bases between them. Per germline, CDR1 SQVTM and CDR2 ANQGSEA. Extracted from the samples, RNA was reverse transcribed into cDNA to serve as the sequencing template. Libraries were prepared by immunoSEQ multiplex PCR; TCRdb keeps only in-frame clonotypes and omits some of them. The table lists about 120,000 clones, about 50% of them singletons, with just over 0.45% in the top ten.

The TCR sequence derives from a human donor with alopecia areata. The material sequenced was CD4+ T cells sorted from blood, taken at week 4, from a patient treated with tofacitinib. This rearrangement joins TRBV29-1 to TRBJ2-7; D is possibly TRBD1 (6 bases). CDR3 coding DNA: TGCAGCGTGGGTAACAGGGCCGAGCAGTACTTC. It is translated as CSVGNRAEQYF.